A selection of T cell receptor beta chains follows, all from one sample in a study of blood T cell repertoires in COVID-19. Clones were read by immunoSEQ multiplex PCR, and TCRdb kept only the in-frame ones, dropping some. The sample carries a few hundred thousand clones, nearly 90% recorded once. What was sequenced was peripheral blood. These receptors came from an older woman with COVID-19, enrolled during active disease. CDR3s leave out the opening cysteine and the closing phenylalanine or tryptophan. Fields, in order: CDR3 length, V gene, J gene, CDR3 protein.

length: 14
V: TRBV9
J: TRBJ1-1
CDR3: ASSGDRRTQGTEAF

length: 13
V: TRBV19
J: TRBJ2-4
CDR3: ASTQGAVSKNIQY

length: 10
V: TRBV19
J: TRBJ1-1
CDR3: ASSIASMEAF

length: 17
V: TRBV7-2
J: TRBJ2-2
CDR3: ASSPLSGGGGLNTGELF

length: 13
V: TRBV6-2/TRBV6-3
J: TRBJ2-7
CDR3: ASSYRQGWYSEQY

length: 8
V: TRBV20-1
J: TRBJ1-1
CDR3: SAEDTEAF

length: 12
V: TRBV5-4
J: TRBJ2-3
CDR3: ASSTDYGADTQY

length: 13
V: TRBV27
J: TRBJ1-5
CDR3: ASSLQGGFNQPQH

length: 13
V: TRBV9
J: TRBJ1-1
CDR3: ASSVVRTGESEAF

length: 11
V: TRBV6-5
J: TRBJ1-2
CDR3: ASSYNPTYGYT

length: 13
V: TRBV5-4
J: TRBJ1-1
CDR3: ASSTDRAGNTEAF

length: 12
V: TRBV13
J: TRBJ1-4
CDR3: ASSLTGEIEKLF

length: 12
V: TRBV4-1
J: TRBJ1-3
CDR3: ASSVGTAGNTIY

length: 15
V: TRBV5-1
J: TRBJ2-1
CDR3: ASSLVGGLAGYNEQF

length: 12
V: TRBV19
J: TRBJ1-5
CDR3: ASSIRQSNQPQH

length: 13
V: TRBV5-4
J: TRBJ1-1
CDR3: ASSLLGARDTEAF

length: 12
V: TRBV4-3
J: TRBJ2-1
CDR3: ASRETDSYNEQF

length: 11
V: TRBV6-6
J: TRBJ2-2
CDR3: ASNPGLRAELF

length: 12
V: TRBV7-9
J: TRBJ1-3
CDR3: ASSSTGGRNTIY

length: 14
V: TRBV19
J: TRBJ2-5
CDR3: ASTKSHEAGWETQY

length: 13
V: TRBV9
J: TRBJ2-7
CDR3: ASSVDGGPTYEQY

length: 16
V: TRBV5-5
J: TRBJ1-2
CDR3: ASSLRETGPRSNYGYT

length: 14
V: TRBV6-2/TRBV6-3
J: TRBJ1-3
CDR3: ASSYSRRDSGNTIY

length: 12
V: TRBV21-1
J: TRBJ2-1
CDR3: ASSKGEGGAEQF

length: 14
V: TRBV5-4
J: TRBJ2-1
CDR3: ASTNGGDRGYNEQF

length: 12
V: TRBV7-3
J: TRBJ2-7
CDR3: ASSLQGRSYEQY

length: 12
V: TRBV4-1
J: TRBJ2-7
CDR3: ASSHSSAADEQY

length: 15
V: TRBV7-2
J: TRBJ2-1
CDR3: ASSLARLAGGYNEQF

length: 13
V: TRBV2
J: TRBJ1-2
CDR3: ASRNATGGRGGYT

length: 14
V: TRBV6-5
J: TRBJ1-3
CDR3: ASSYRGGITGNTIY

length: 12
V: TRBV27
J: TRBJ2-1
CDR3: ASRGQGFYNEQF

length: 12
V: TRBV6-5
J: TRBJ1-5
CDR3: ASSYDGRRQPQH

length: 12
V: TRBV19
J: TRBJ1-5
CDR3: ASSNPLSNQPQH

length: 15
V: TRBV7-2
J: TRBJ2-3
CDR3: ASSLTAGGRGTDTQY

length: 14
V: TRBV7-9
J: TRBJ2-1
CDR3: ASSLAGTSGFSEQF

length: 16
V: TRBV4-2
J: TRBJ2-7
CDR3: ASSQGSQRGVRAYEQY

length: 11
V: TRBV19
J: TRBJ2-4
CDR3: ASSIDRGVIQY

length: 13
V: TRBV7-8
J: TRBJ2-7
CDR3: ASSSPGTGAYEQY

length: 11
V: TRBV5-5
J: TRBJ1-1
CDR3: ASSLGQGRGAF

length: 11
V: TRBV30
J: TRBJ1-2
CDR3: AWRSPPGLGYT

length: 12
V: TRBV6-2/TRBV6-3
J: TRBJ1-1
CDR3: ASSTGGGNTEAF

length: 13
V: TRBV15
J: TRBJ1-2
CDR3: ATSRDPGGVYGYT

length: 17
V: TRBV6-2/TRBV6-3
J: TRBJ1-1
CDR3: ASSYGPRAGGRMNTEAF

length: 15
V: TRBV7-9
J: TRBJ2-2
CDR3: ASSNPGLAGHTGELF

length: 13
V: TRBV18
J: TRBJ1-2
CDR3: ASSLRSDGDYGYT